This T cell receptor (beta chain) was documented in a study of lung T cells in sarcoidosis with Löfgren's syndrome. Study summary: Bronchoalveolar lavage fluid in sarcoidosis accumulates CD4+ T cells. Analyses focused on Löfgren's syndrome patients.

Using its own MiXCR run on the reads, TCRdb lists one record per CDR3 protein. The profile shows tens of thousands of distinct CDR3 sequences, around 20% of them singletons. Study-level results: Multiple Löfgren's syndrome patients reportedly shared TRAV12-1 and TRBV2 CDR3 motifs, suggesting public CD4+ TCRs. Versus controls, Löfgren's syndrome patients reportedly showed TRAV12-1 and TRBV2 as most expanded.

This clonotype was counted many times. What it recognizes is unknown. The length of the CDR3 is 15 residues. With V trimmed by 5 bases and J by 9 bases, 5 bases remained unmatched. The sample taken for sequencing was CD4+ T cells from PBMCs. The TCR sequence derives from a human donor with sarcoidosis (Löfgren's syndrome or another form), or a control subject (not recorded which). The chain links TRBV12-3 or TRBV12-4 to TRBJ2-1; 15 nucleotides line up with TRBD2. DNA for the CDR3: TGTGCCAGCAGTCCAGGACTAGCGGGAGGGGGTGAGCAGTTCTTC. Translation gives CASSPGLAGGGEQFF.